This TCR beta chain was recovered during a study of blood T cell repertoires in COVID-19. Overall study context: Both acute and convalescent COVID-19 samples were obtained from the United States, Italy and Spain. Sources were T cells, B-cell-depleted T cells, or PBMCs; the material itself was cDNA or gDNA.

The length of the CDR3 is 13 residues. V was clipped by 9 bases and J by 5 bases; unmatched bases: 7. CDR1 and CDR2 from the germline V gene are MNHEY and SVGAGI. Per the original methods: Estimation of nucleated cell counts was performed using reference gene primer amplification. Only in-frame clones appear in the TCRdb table, and some are missing; sequencing was by immunoSEQ multiplex PCR. V and J calls plus clone size are reproduced from that table; the DNA served to infer D and trimming. Of about 230,000 clones in the sample, 75% to 90% are singletons; the top ten hold 27%. The specimen was peripheral blood. This receptor was obtained from a man aged 40-49 years with acute or convalescent COVID-19. V is TRBV6-5 and J is TRBJ2-7, with TRBD1 matching 10 bases. The CDR3 loop is CASWDRGQHEQYF. The CDR3 bases are TGTGCCAGTTGGGACAGGGGACAACACGAGCAGTACTTC.